The 27 T cell receptor beta chains presented below share a single source sample, sequenced in a study of early T cells in non-severe SARS-CoV-2 infection. TCRdb itself ran the 5' RACE reads through MiXCR, one entry per CDR3 protein. The profile shows 20,000 to 30,000 distinct CDR3 sequences, under 5% of them singletons. The sample consisted of whole blood. The receptors were gathered from an adult who was a healthcare worker with PCR-confirmed SARS-CoV-2 infection or an uninfected control (not recorded which).

This clonotype was counted ten times or more. This chain connects TRBV7-2 to TRBJ2-5; D is perhaps TRBD2 (5 bases). CDR3 length: 15 residues. The V gene lost 5 bases and the J gene lost 5 bases, with 18 bases spanning the gap. Germline CDR1 reads SGHTA; CDR2 reads FQGNSA. CDR3 protein: CASSPTSVLSETQYF. CDR3 DNA: TGTGCCAGCAGCCCTACTAGTGTCCTTTCGGAGACCCAGTACTTC.

This chain uses TRBV10-3 with TRBJ2-7, with 15 nucleotides matching TRBD2. This CDR3 is 15 amino acids long. V was clipped by 5 bases and J by 7 bases; unmatched bases: 6. Germline lookup yields CDR1 ENHRY and CDR2 SYGVKD. CDR3 sequence reads: CAISTGLAGGVEQYF. CDR3 in DNA: TGTGCCATCAGTACCGGACTAGCGGGAGGGGTTGAGCAGTACTTC.

This chain connects TRBV7-6 to TRBJ2-5; no reliable D call. CDR3 length: 12 amino acids. Germline CDR1 SGHVS, CDR2 FNYEAQ. The V gene lost 5 bases and the J gene lost 5 bases, with 9 bases spanning the gap. The CDR3 is CASSPRHETQYF. The CDR3 bases are TGTGCCAGCAGCCCAAGACATGAGACCCAGTACTTC.

This clonotype has at least ten counts. The chain combines TRBV6-2 or TRBV6-3 with TRBJ2-1, with D possibly being TRBD1 or TRBD2 (5 bases each). The CDR3 has 14 amino acids. V was clipped by 7 bases and J by 9 bases, with 19 bases between them. Germline CDR1 and CDR2: MNHEY and SVGEGT. CDR3: CASTPRGPGGEQFF. In DNA form, the CDR3 reads TGTGCCAGCACCCCGAGGGGCCCTGGCGGTGAGCAGTTCTTC.

This clonotype appeared many times. The genes are TRBV18 and TRBJ2-7, with D possibly being TRBD1 or TRBD2 (5 bases each). CDR3 length equals 13 residues. CDR1 and CDR2 (germline): KGHSH, LQKENI. V was cut by 3 bases and J by 6 bases, with 12 bases left in between. CDR3 in DNA: TGTGCCAGCTCACCGCCGGGACGCGGCGAGCAGTACTTC. This sequence encodes CASSPPGRGEQYF. Combining the CDR3 with reference TRBV18 and TRBJ2-7 gives the whole variable domain NAGVMQNPRHLVRRRGQEARLRCSPMKGHSHVYWYRQLPEEGLKFMVYLQKENIIDESGMPKERFSAEFPKEGPSILRIQQVVRGDSAAYFCASSPPGRGEQYFGPGTRLTVT.

The table lists this clonotype with many counts. The genes are TRBV12-3 or TRBV12-4 and TRBJ2-3; 7 positions agree with TRBD2. V lost 5 bases to trimming and J lost 0 bases; unmatched junction nucleotides: 2. The CDR3 covers 14 residues. CDR3 in DNA: TGTGCCAGCAGTGTTAGCGGGAGCACAGATACGCAGTATTTT. As protein: CASSVSGSTDTQYF.

This clonotype has ten or more counts. The V and J genes are TRBV6-6 and TRBJ2-2; unclear D gene. Per the germline V gene, CDR1 is MNHNY and CDR2 is SVGAGI (reference sequence). The germline V and J ends were trimmed by 2 bases and 4 bases, with 8 bases remaining between them. The CDR3 runs 14 residues. The CDR3 region is CASSYSTVTGELFF. The CDR3 coding sequence is TGTGCCAGCAGTTACAGTACCGTCACCGGGGAGCTGTTTTTT.

This clonotype showed up many times. This chain links TRBV29-1 with TRBJ2-1, with 7 positions matching TRBD2. The V segment lost 1 base and the J segment 6 bases; nucleotides outside the gene matches: 6. Germline CDR1 SQVTM, CDR2 ANQGSEA. This CDR3 has 14 residues. The CDR3, as DNA: TGCAGCGTTGAAGGACTAGCACTGCGCAATGAGCAGTTCTTC. Its translation is CSVEGLALRNEQFF.

This clonotype was observed many times. The chain joins TRBV5-6 to TRBJ1-2; 12 bases are a match to TRBD1. Germline V gene sequence: CDR1 SGHDT, CDR2 YYEEEE. V shed 0 bases and J 5 bases; nucleotides not matched to a gene: 8. This CDR3 has 17 amino acids. CDR3 DNA sequence: TGTGCCAGCAGCTTGGCGGGACAGGGGGCGCCGCGGTATGGCTACACCTTC. Translation gives CASSLAGQGAPRYGYTF. Complete variable domain (other parts from reference TRBV5-6 and TRBJ1-2): DAGVTQSPTHLIKTRGQQVTLRCSPKSGHDTVSWYQQALGQGPQFIFQYYEEEERQRGNFPDRFSGHQFPNYSSELNVNALLLGDSALYLCASSLAGQGAPRYGYTFGSGTRLTVV.

This clonotype showed up many times. The J gene is TRBJ2-3, the V gene TRBV7-6; tentative D call: TRBD1 (6 bases). CDR3 length: 14 residues. CDR1 is SGHVS and CDR2 is FNYEAQ in the germline V gene. The germline V and J ends were trimmed by 7 bases and 2 bases, with 13 bases remaining between them. The CDR3 region has the DNA TGTGCCAGCAAGTTACAGGGCAACACAGATACGCAGTATTTT. As protein: CASKLQGNTDTQYF.

This clonotype has a count of ten or more. The chain links TRBV7-9 to TRBJ2-7; D gene uncertain. V was pared by 5 bases and J by 5 bases, with 16 bases between. From germline, CDR1 is SEHNR and CDR2 FQNEAQ (reference sequence). The CDR3 contains 14 residues. CDR3 bases: TGTGCCAGCAGCCTTGACGGCTTTGGCGACGAGCAGTACTTC. Amino acid sequence: CASSLDGFGDEQYF. The full variable domain, its missing parts supplied by reference TRBV7-9 and TRBJ2-7, is DTGVSQNPRHKITKRGQNVTFRCDPISEHNRLYWYRQTLGQGPEFLTYFQNEAQLEKSRLLSDRFSAERPKGSFSTLEIQRTEQGDSAMYLCASSLDGFGDEQYFGPGTRLTVT.

This clonotype was detected ten times or more. This rearrangement joins TRBV2 to TRBJ2-5, with 9 bases matching TRBD2. The CDR3 is 15 residues long. Germline CDR1 is SNHLY and CDR2 is FYNNEI. V dropped 7 bases and J dropped 2; count of bases not matched to a gene: 8. The chain's CDR3 is CASTLGLARQETQYF. DNA of the CDR3: TGTGCCAGCACCCTAGGACTAGCGCGACAAGAGACCCAGTACTTC.

This clonotype was seen more than once but under ten times. Here the CDR3 DNA reads TGTGCCAGCAGCGCCAGCCTCCTAAGCGGGGGGCGGTTCTTC. Translation gives CASSASLLSGGRFF. The V call is TRBV7-2, the J call TRBJ2-1, with TRBD2 matching over 9 bases. The CDR3 spans 14 residues. Germline assignment: CDR1 SGHTA and CDR2 FQGNSA. After removal of 5 bases from V and 15 bases from J, the junction contained 14 bases not matched to a gene. The complete variable domain, with remaining parts taken from reference TRBV7-2 and TRBJ2-1, reads GAGVSQSPSNKVTEKGKDVELRCDPISGHTALYWYRQSLGQGLEFLIYFQGNSAPDKSGLPSDRFSAERTGGSVSTLTIQRTQQEDSAVYLCASSASLLSGGRFFGPGTRLTVL.

There are many counts of this clonotype. The chain uses TRBV7-3 and TRBJ2-2; 7 nucleotides align to TRBD2. The V segment lost 5 bases and the J segment 1 base; nucleotides outside the gene matches: 7. Germline assignment: CDR1 SGHTA and CDR2 FQGTGA. The CDR3 is 16 amino acids. The CDR3 spells CASSVNSGLNTGELFF. In nucleotides, the CDR3 is TGTGCCAGCAGCGTCAATAGCGGGCTGAACACCGGGGAGCTGTTTTTT.

This clonotype was counted ten times or more. The chain uses TRBV7-3 and TRBJ1-1; unclear D gene. V was cut by 4 bases and J by 1 base, with 10 bases left in between. The CDR3 is made up of 14 amino acids. Germline-derived CDR1 and CDR2 are SGHTA and FQGTGA. The CDR3 nucleotides are TGTGCCAGCAGCTCAACACACGGGAACACTGAAGCTTTCTTT. Protein product: CASSSTHGNTEAFF.

This chain joins TRBV5-1 and TRBJ2-2; tentative D call: TRBD2 (5 bases). The CDR3 covers 15 residues. V was trimmed by 5 bases and J by 2 bases, leaving 13 bases between them. Germline CDR1 SGHRS, CDR2 YFSETQ. The CDR3 loop is CASSSADYNTGELFF. CDR3 nucleotides: TGCGCCAGCAGTTCAGCCGACTATAACACCGGGGAGCTGTTTTTT. The whole variable domain, filled in from reference TRBV5-1 and TRBJ2-2, reads KAGVTQTPRYLIKTRGQQVTLSCSPISGHRSVSWYQQTPGQGLQFLFEYFSETQRNKGNFPGRFSGRQFSNSRSEMNVSTLELGDSALYLCASSSADYNTGELFFGEGSRLTVL.

Only a few counts were recorded for this clonotype. The chain has TRBV29-1 and TRBJ1-1; no firm D call. The CDR3 runs 15 residues. CDR1 is SQVTM, CDR2 ANQGSEA, per germline. Trimming stripped 1 base from V and 1 base from J, with 13 bases between. CDR3 residues: CSVEAPLFKNTEAFF. The DNA for the CDR3 is TGCAGCGTTGAAGCCCCCCTTTTCAAGAACACTGAAGCTTTCTTT.

This clonotype was recorded at least ten times. This chain connects TRBV5-1 to TRBJ2-2; D possibly matches TRBD1 or TRBD2 (5 bases each). Between the trimmed V and J ends, which lost 2 bases and 5 bases, there was a span of 22 bases. Per the germline V gene, CDR1 is SGHRS and CDR2 is YFSETQ. The CDR3 length is 18 residues. The CDR3 is CASSFQLYRGRRTGELFF. The CDR3 coding sequence is TGCGCCAGCAGCTTCCAGCTCTATAGGGGTCGGAGGACCGGGGAGCTGTTTTTT.

In this sample, this clonotype turned up many times. V and J are TRBV12-3 or TRBV12-4 and TRBJ1-3; 7 nucleotides align to TRBD1. The CDR3 loop spans 15 amino acids. Trimming cost V 11 bases and J 2 bases; bases outside gene matches: 12. This chain's CDR3 is CAEKKTGTAGNTIYF. The CDR3, as DNA: TGTGCCGAAAAAAAAACCGGGACAGCTGGAAACACCATATATTTT.

Ten or more counts support this clonotype. The rearrangement links TRBV20-1 to TRBJ2-5; no firm D call. CDR1 and CDR2 from the germline V gene are DFQATT and SNEGSKA (reference sequence). Trimming removed 0 bases from V and 4 bases from J, with 18 bases in between. The CDR3 contains 16 residues. CDR3 coding DNA: TGCAGTGCTAGAGATCACAAACAGCCTATCCCAGAGACCCAGTACTTC. This gives the protein CSARDHKQPIPETQYF.

Worth noting for this clonotype: At one end the junction does not follow the germline gene, possibly because of a read error. The chain employs TRBV10-3 and TRBJ2-7; D unresolved. This CDR3 is 14 amino acids long. Germline CDR1 is ENHRY and CDR2 is SYGVKD. CDR3: CAISEFGPSFEQYF. The CDR3 DNA follows: TGTGCCATCAGTGAGTTTGGGCCTTCCTTCGAGCAGTACTTC.

CDR3 sequence (DNA): TGTGCCAGCAGCCAATCGGGGTTTGAGCAGTTCTTC. It encodes CASSQSGFEQFF. This chain connects TRBV16 to TRBJ2-1; D is unresolved. The V gene lost 0 bases and the J gene lost 9 bases, with 6 bases spanning the gap. Germline V gives CDR1 KGHSY, CDR2 FQNENV. This CDR3 has 12 residues.

This clonotype was seen ten or more times. The rearrangement uses TRBV29-1 and TRBJ2-1, with 13 nucleotides matching TRBD2. CDR1 SQVTM and CDR2 ANQGSEA come from the germline V gene. V lost 4 bases and J lost 15; bases outside the gene matches: 12. This CDR3 region has 14 residues. CDR3: CSVGIWTSGSSLFF. The CDR3 DNA reads as TGCAGCGTTGGGATTTGGACTAGCGGGAGTTCGTTGTTCTTC.

Ten or more counts support this clonotype. This chain joins TRBV6-6 and TRBJ2-5; D is ambiguous. V was pared by 6 bases and J by 5 bases, with 13 bases between. This CDR3 has 13 amino acids. Germline values: CDR1 MNHNY, CDR2 SVGAGI (reference sequence). The CDR3 sequence: CASSLVIGETQYF. The CDR3 DNA sequence: TGTGCCAGCAGCTTAGTGATTGGGGAGACCCAGTACTTC.

In this sample, this clonotype turned up many times. The rearrangement joins TRBV5-1 to TRBJ2-1; D gene ambiguous. Germline CDR1 reads SGHRS; CDR2 reads YFSETQ. The CDR3 runs 14 residues. V shed 1 base and J shed 0 bases, with 5 bases lying between them. Here the CDR3 reads CASSLTLSYNEQFF. The CDR3 DNA sequence: TGCGCCAGCAGCTTGACCCTCTCCTACAATGAGCAGTTCTTC.

This clonotype was counted only a few times. This rearrangement joins TRBV4-2 to TRBJ2-1; maybe TRBD2 (6 bases). The CDR3 consists of 13 residues. V lost 3 bases to trimming and J lost 7 bases, with 10 bases between them. CDR1 is LGHNA and CDR2 is YNFKEQ in the germline V gene. The CDR3 is CASSQRLGNEQFF. For the CDR3, the DNA is TGTGCCAGCAGCCAGCGACTAGGGAATGAGCAGTTCTTC.

This clonotype was recorded many times. The V gene is TRBV12-3 or TRBV12-4, the J gene TRBJ2-3; TRBD2 might be the D (6 bases). This CDR3 comprises 15 residues. Deletions cut 4 bases from V and 0 bases from J, with 11 bases between. This CDR3 is CASSSDYSSTDTQYF. The CDR3 nucleotides read TGTGCCAGCAGTTCGGACTATTCTAGCACAGATACGCAGTATTTT.